These 9 T cell receptor beta chains came from one sample sequenced in a study of blood T cell repertoires in COVID-19. Clones were sequenced by immunoSEQ multiplex PCR, and TCRdb holds only the in-frame ones, with some missing. This table holds tens of thousands of clones, 87% found once. Sequenced input: peripheral blood. The receptors stem from a man aged 60-69 years with active COVID-19.

The V call is TRBV18, the J call TRBJ1-5, with 7 bases that match TRBD1. Germline assignment: CDR1 KGHSH and CDR2 LQKENI. With V trimmed by 1 base and J by 6 bases, 3 bases remained unmatched. CDR3 length equals 14 residues. The CDR3 is CASSPQGAGQPQHF. The CDR3 region has the DNA TGTGCCAGCTCACCACAGGGGGCTGGTCAGCCCCAGCATTTT.

The chain couples TRBV15 to TRBJ2-6, with D perhaps matching TRBD1 (6 bases). Trimming stripped 0 bases from V and 0 bases from J, with 12 bases between. This CDR3 has 18 amino acids. Germline lookup yields CDR1 LNHNV and CDR2 YYDKDF (reference sequence). The chain's CDR3 is CATSRDPDRVSGANVLTF. The DNA of the CDR3 is TGTGCCACCAGCAGAGATCCGGACAGAGTCTCTGGGGCCAACGTCCTGACTTTC.

The chain combines TRBV30 with TRBJ2-5; weak D call: TRBD1 (5 bases). This CDR3 is 16 amino acids long. Germline loops: CDR1 GTSNPN, CDR2 SVGIG (reference sequence). V gave up 0 bases and J gave up 4 bases, with 18 bases separating them. CDR3 in DNA: TGTGCCTGGAGTGTATATAAGGGTAGCCAGGGAGAGACCCAGTACTTC. Translation gives CAWSVYKGSQGETQYF.

V usage is TRBV3-1 (or the pseudogene TRBV3-2) and J usage is TRBJ1-5, with a possible D match to TRBD1 (6 bases). V was pared by 6 bases and J by 1 base, with 13 bases between. CDR3 length: 15 residues. Germline loops: CDR1 LGHDT, CDR2 YNNKEL (reference sequence). DNA of the CDR3: TGTGCCAGCAGTTCGGCAGGGGTGAGCAATCAGCCCCAGCATTTT. Translated: CASSSAGVSNQPQHF.

The chain links TRBV18 to TRBJ1-2; 7 nucleotides agree with TRBD1. Germline lookup yields CDR1 KGHSH and CDR2 LQKENI. The CDR3 has 13 amino acids. V trimming: 6 bases; J trimming: 6 bases; junction bases outside the gene matches: 7. CDR3 sequence (DNA): TGTGCCAGCTCCATGGACAGGAAGGATGGCTACACCTTC. This encodes CASSMDRKDGYTF.

For the CDR3, the DNA is TGTGCCAGCAGCTCACTTCTGTATACTAGCACAGATACGCAGTATTTT. Translated: CASSSLLYTSTDTQYF. V gene TRBV14 combines with J gene TRBJ2-3; no reliable D call. CDR3 size: 16 residues. Between the trimmed V and J ends, which lost 5 bases and 0 bases, there was a span of 15 bases. Germline CDR1 reads SGHDN; CDR2 reads FVKESK.

V gene TRBV5-1 combines with J gene TRBJ1-4; 7 nucleotides agree with TRBD1. Germline V CDR1 and CDR2: SGHRS, YFSETQ. This CDR3 comprises 14 residues. Unmatched junction bases numbered 2, after V lost 2 bases and J lost 4 bases. The CDR3 here is CASSLGTDNEKLFF. The CDR3 DNA is TGCGCCAGCAGCTTAGGGACAGATAATGAAAAACTGTTTTTT.

This rearrangement joins TRBV2 to TRBJ1-5; D is undetermined. The CDR3 consists of 15 residues. Trimming removed 2 bases at V and 1 base at J, with 9 bases between. From germline, CDR1 is SNHLY and CDR2 FYNNEI. The CDR3 DNA follows: TGTGCCAGCAGTGAATATGATACAAGCAATCAGCCCCAGCATTTT. This translates into CASSEYDTSNQPQHF.

J is TRBJ1-2 and V is TRBV7-9, with D maybe TRBD1 (5 bases). The CDR3 runs 13 residues. Trimming removed 6 bases at V and 3 bases at J, with 11 bases between. The germline V gene encodes CDR1 SEHNR and CDR2 FQNEAQ (reference sequence). Written as DNA, the CDR3 is TGTGCCAGCAGTAGCGGGGACGACTATGGCTACACCTTC. It specifies CASSSGDDYGYTF.